A single sample gave rise to the 7 T cell receptor beta chains below, sequenced in a study of cytotoxic CD8 clonotypes in ibrutinib-treated CLL. Here immunoSEQ multiplex PCR was the method, and the copy in TCRdb shows in-frame clones only, minus some. The sample yields approximately 84,000 clones, just over 85% seen once. The material was PBMCs, obtained before ibrutinib treatment. These receptors came from a human donor with chronic lymphocytic leukemia.

The chain uses TRBV30 and TRBJ2-1; D gene uncertain. The CDR3 contains 13 residues. V lost 0 bases and J 4 bases, leaving 7 bases between the germline ends. Germline lookup yields CDR1 GTSNPN and CDR2 SVGIG (reference sequence). In DNA form, the CDR3 reads TGTGCCTGGAGTGTGCTGCTTTACAATGAGCAGTTCTTC. Protein product: CAWSVLLYNEQFF. The full variable domain, with the rest looked up from reference TRBV30 and TRBJ2-1, is SQTIHQWPATLVQPVGSPLSLECTVEGTSNPNLYWYRQAAGRGLQLLFYSVGIGQISSEVPQNLSASRPQDRQFILSSKKLLLSDSGFYLCAWSVLLYNEQFFGPGTRLTVL.

The chain uses TRBV9 and TRBJ2-2; D is unclear. CDR1 and CDR2 (germline): SGDLS, YYNGEE. Trimming stripped 0 bases from V and 2 bases from J, with 8 bases between. The CDR3 runs 15 residues. This chain's CDR3 is CASSVGHLNTGELFF. DNA for the CDR3: TGTGCCAGCAGCGTAGGTCACCTTAACACCGGGGAGCTGTTTTTT.

This clone was observed a handful of times. The rearrangement joins TRBV11-2 to TRBJ2-2, with 9 nucleotides matching TRBD2. Trimming cost V 5 bases and J 3 bases; bases outside gene matches: 16. CDR3 length: 19 amino acids. The V gene's germline CDR1 is SGHAT and CDR2 FQNNGV. The CDR3 reads CASSQSIFGGRAYTGELFF. The CDR3 DNA is TGTGCCAGCAGCCAGTCCATTTTTGGCGGGAGGGCCTACACCGGGGAGCTGTTTTTT.

The rearrangement joins TRBV28 to TRBJ1-5; TRBD1 might be the D (6 bases). This CDR3 has 14 residues. The germline CDR1 and CDR2 sequences are MDHEN and SYDVKM. Trimming took 6 bases from V and 1 from J, leaving 10 bases between them. The CDR3 is CASSGGASNQPQHF. Here the CDR3 DNA reads TGTGCCAGCAGCGGGGGGGCGAGCAATCAGCCCCAGCATTTT.

This chain uses TRBV5-1 with TRBJ2-1, with 9 nucleotides matching TRBD2. The ends lost 1 base at V and 9 bases at J; junction bases unmatched: 11. Germline assignment: CDR1 SGHRS and CDR2 YFSETQ. This CDR3 contains 16 residues. For the CDR3, the DNA is TGCGCCAGCAGCTTGAACCTAGCGGGAAATTCCGGTGAGCAGTTCTTC. It encodes CASSLNLAGNSGEQFF.

The V gene is TRBV2, the J gene TRBJ2-4; D is possibly TRBD2 (7 bases). The germline CDR1 and CDR2 sequences are SNHLY and FYNNEI. Trimming stripped 7 bases from V and 7 bases from J, with 20 bases between. The CDR3 sequence is 15 residues long. The CDR3 nucleotides read TGTGCCAGCACCCTGGACCGGGGGGCGAGGAACATTCAGTACTTC. This translates into CASTLDRGARNIQYF.

The CDR3 region is CAWSAGRGGGIGEQFF. The CDR3 DNA is TGTGCCTGGAGTGCCGGAAGGGGAGGGGGCATTGGTGAGCAGTTCTTC. The V call is TRBV30, the J call TRBJ2-1; D might be TRBD1 or TRBD2, each matching 7 bases. With 1 base removed from V and 9 bases from J, the gap between germline ends came to 22 bases. This CDR3 has 16 amino acids. The germline V gene has CDR1 GTSNPN and CDR2 SVGIG (reference sequence).